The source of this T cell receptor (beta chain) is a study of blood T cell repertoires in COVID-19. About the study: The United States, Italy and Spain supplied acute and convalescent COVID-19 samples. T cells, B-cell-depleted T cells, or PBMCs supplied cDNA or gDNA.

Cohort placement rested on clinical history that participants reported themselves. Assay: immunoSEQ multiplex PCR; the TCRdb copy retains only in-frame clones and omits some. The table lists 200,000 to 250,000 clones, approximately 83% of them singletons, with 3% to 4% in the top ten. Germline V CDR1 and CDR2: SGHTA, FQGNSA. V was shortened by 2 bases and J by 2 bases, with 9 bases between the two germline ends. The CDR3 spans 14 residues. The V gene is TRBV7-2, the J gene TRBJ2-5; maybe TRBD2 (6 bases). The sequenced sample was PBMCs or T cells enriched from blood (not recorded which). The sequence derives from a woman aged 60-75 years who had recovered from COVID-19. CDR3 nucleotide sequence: TGTGCCAGCAGCTTAAAGGGGAGGCAAGAGACCCAGTACTTC. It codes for CASSLKGRQETQYF.